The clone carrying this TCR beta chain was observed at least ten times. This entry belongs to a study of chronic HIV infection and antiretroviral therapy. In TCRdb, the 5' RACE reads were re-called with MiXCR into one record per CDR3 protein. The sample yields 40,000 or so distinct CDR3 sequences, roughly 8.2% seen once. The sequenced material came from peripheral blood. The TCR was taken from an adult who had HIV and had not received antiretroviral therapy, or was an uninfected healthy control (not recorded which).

The CDR3 reads CSASSGQGINNEQFF. The CDR3 DNA reads TGCAGTGCTAGCTCAGGACAGGGAATAAACAATGAGCAGTTCTTC. The J gene is TRBJ2-1, the V gene TRBV20-1; 8 bases are a match to TRBD1. Trimming took 3 bases from V and 5 from J; bases not matched to a gene: 9. The CDR3 is 15 residues long. Germline assignment: CDR1 DFQATT and CDR2 SNEGSKA (reference sequence).